The entry below describes one T cell receptor (beta chain). Its cognate antigen is unknown. This sample is part of a study of T cell repertoires in cytomegalovirus infection. Study at large: HLA-B-restricted CMV epitopes that are well studied, plus recently identified HLA-C-restricted ones, were used by the study. General study points: Adding up the frequency of public TCR beta families identified people who carried CMV plus the relevant HLA. In two of eight donors, the top clonotype was HLA-C-restricted CMV-specific.

The CDR3 spans 15 residues. The germline V and J ends were trimmed by 2 bases and 1 base, with 11 bases remaining between them. Germline V gene lookup returns CDR1 SGHTA and CDR2 FQGNSA. TCRdb called the reads again in MiXCR, with one record for every CDR3 protein. Among under 95,000 distinct CDR3 sequences listed, around 49% were seen once. The clonotype originates from a human donor in good health (CMV status not recorded). Some clones in this sample may be carry-over from other donors' samples. Sample: CD8+ T cells from cultured PBMCs, taken from culture after CMV antigen stimulation. V gene TRBV7-2 combines with J gene TRBJ1-1; no reliable D call. The DNA of the CDR3 is TGTGCCAGCAGCTTAAGGTACGGAAGGAACACTGAAGCTTTCTTT. It is translated as CASSLRYGRNTEAFF.